Listed here are 5 T cell receptor beta chains from one sample, sequenced in a study of OX40 agonist ivuxolimab in advanced cancers. Using immunoSEQ multiplex PCR, the repertoire was profiled, and TCRdb retains in-frame clones only, with some absent. This sample carries tens of thousands of clones, nearly 90% of them seen once, and the ten largest clones take 0.15% to 0.2%. Here the sequenced sample was CD4+ or CD8+ T cells sorted from blood, taken in a trial of the OX40 agonist ivuxolimab. Receptor source: an adult with an advanced solid tumor such as melanoma, head and neck, liver or kidney cancer.

This clone was detected only once. The DNA for the CDR3 is TGTGCCAGCAGTTTATCGGGGCGCGGCTCCTACGAGCAGTACTTC. Translation: CASSLSGRGSYEQYF. J is TRBJ2-7 and V is TRBV28; TRBD1 or TRBD2 may be the D gene (5 bases each). The length of the CDR3 is 15 residues. The ends were cut back, 1 base at V and 0 bases at J, with 10 bases in the middle. Germline V CDR1 and CDR2: MDHEN, SYDVKM.

The genes are TRBV2 and TRBJ2-7; possible D gene TRBD2, 5 bases. Trimming took off 7 bases at V and 6 bases at J, with 16 bases between the two ends. The CDR3 covers 13 residues. Germline assignment: CDR1 SNHLY and CDR2 FYNNEI. CDR3 residues: CASTSSASGEQYF. The CDR3 nucleotides read TGTGCCAGCACGTCCTCGGCCAGCGGCGAGCAGTACTTC.

The genes are TRBV29-1 and TRBJ2-3, with no clear D. The V end lost 0 bases, the J end lost 2 bases, and 12 bases lay between the germline ends. CDR3 length: 15 amino acids. The germline CDR1 and CDR2 sequences are SQVTM and ANQGSEA. The CDR3 DNA reads as TGCAGCGTTGAAGATAAGGGCTTACTCACAGATACGCAGTATTTT. It translates to CSVEDKGLLTDTQYF.

This chain joins TRBV11-2 and TRBJ2-1; 7 bases line up with TRBD1. The J segment lost 5 bases and the V segment lost 1 base, leaving 8 bases of the junction unmatched. CDR1 and CDR2 (germline): SGHAT, FQNNGV. The CDR3 runs 16 residues. DNA of the CDR3: TGTGCCAGCAGCTTAGGGTTAACAGGGGTGCACAATGAGCAGTTCTTC. It codes for CASSLGLTGVHNEQFF.

The chain carries TRBV6-5 and TRBJ2-2; TRBD1 matches 9 bases. Trimming removed 6 bases from V and 4 bases from J; junction bases left unmatched: 3. Germline V gene lookup returns CDR1 MNHEY and CDR2 SVGAGI. The CDR3 spans 14 residues. CDR3 in amino acids: CASRGTGSTGELFF. As DNA, the CDR3 is TGTGCCAGCAGGGGGACAGGGTCCACCGGGGAGCTGTTTTTT.